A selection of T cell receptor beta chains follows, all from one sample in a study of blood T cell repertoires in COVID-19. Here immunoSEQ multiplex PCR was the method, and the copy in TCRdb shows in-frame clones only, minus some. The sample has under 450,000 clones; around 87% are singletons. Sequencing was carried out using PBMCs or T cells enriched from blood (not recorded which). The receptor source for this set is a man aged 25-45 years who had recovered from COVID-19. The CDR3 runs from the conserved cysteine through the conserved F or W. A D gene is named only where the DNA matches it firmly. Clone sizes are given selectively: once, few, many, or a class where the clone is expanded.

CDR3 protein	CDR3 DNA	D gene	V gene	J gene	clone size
CATSSPPGQGASEAFF	TGTGCCACCAGCAGCCCTCCGGGACAGGGGGCGTCTGAAGCTTTCTTT	TRBD1	TRBV15	TRBJ1-1	-
CASSEALKGGGAINEQYF	TGTGCCAGCAGTGAAGCGCTTAAGGGCGGGGGGGCGATAAACGAGCAGTACTTC	TRBD2	TRBV2	TRBJ2-7	-
CASSFGQGRQPQHF	TGTGCCAGCAGCTTCGGACAGGGGCGGCAGCCCCAGCATTTT	TRBD1	TRBV7-9	TRBJ1-5	-
CASRPLQAGQAYGYTF	TGTGCCAGCAGACCCCTGCAGGCAGGGCAAGCCTATGGCTACACCTTC	-	TRBV27	TRBJ1-2	once
CASSYQVLATNEKLFF	TGTGCCAGCAGTTACCAGGTCCTTGCAACTAATGAAAAACTGTTTTTT	-	TRBV6-5	TRBJ1-4	-
CATTNPGQLYEQYF	TGTGCCACCACCAACCCGGGACAGCTATACGAGCAGTACTTC	TRBD1	TRBV24-1	TRBJ2-7	-
CASSPAGLAGYRETQYF	TGTGCCAGCAGCCCGGCGGGACTAGCGGGCTACCGAGAGACCCAGTACTTC	TRBD2	TRBV7-9	TRBJ2-5	-
CASSPHTGVGTEAFF	TGTGCCAGCAGCCCGCACACAGGGGTAGGCACTGAAGCTTTCTTT	TRBD1	TRBV7-3	TRBJ1-1	-
CASSLLMGQANTEAFF	TGCGCCAGCAGCTTGTTAATGGGACAGGCGAACACTGAAGCTTTCTTT	TRBD1	TRBV5-1	TRBJ1-1	-
CASSPGGMGFYGYTF	TGTGCCAGCAGCCCCGGAGGTATGGGGTTCTATGGCTACACCTTC	-	TRBV7-2	TRBJ1-2	-
CASSFDYTPSGNTIYF	TGTGCCAGCAGCTTCGACTACACTCCCTCTGGAAACACCATATATTTT	-	TRBV7-8	TRBJ1-3	once
CASSVSQRGFGELFF	TGTGCCAGCAGCGTTAGCCAGCGGGGGTTCGGGGAGCTGTTTTTT	TRBD2	TRBV14	TRBJ2-2	once
CASSPPGGVSYGYTF	TGTGCCAGCAGCCCGCCAGGGGGCGTTAGCTATGGCTACACCTTC	TRBD1	TRBV3-1/TRBV3-2	TRBJ1-2	-
CASRAGLMNTEAFF	TGTGCCAGCAGGGCGGGACTCATGAACACTGAAGCTTTCTTT	-	TRBV6-5	TRBJ1-1	-
CASSPRQGQGYTF	TGTGCCAGCAGCCCCAGACAGGGACAAGGCTACACCTTC	TRBD1	TRBV14	TRBJ1-2	-
CASSPQRGITNEKLFF	TGTGCCAGCTCACCACAGCGGGGGATAACTAATGAAAAACTGTTTTTT	-	TRBV18	TRBJ1-4	-
CASRDTGPNTEAFF	TGTGCCAGCAGGGATACAGGCCCGAACACTGAAGCTTTCTTT	-	TRBV6-5	TRBJ1-1	-
CASSFPLQRGEYEQYF	TGTGCCAGCAGTTTTCCCCTCCAGCGGGGGGAGTACGAGCAGTACTTC	TRBD2	TRBV28	TRBJ2-7	-
CASSLGDRVGEQYF	TGTGCCAGCAGCTTAGGGGACAGGGTCGGCGAGCAGTACTTC	TRBD1	TRBV7-2	TRBJ2-7	-
CSASQNTEAFF	TGCAGTGCTAGCCAGAACACTGAAGCTTTCTTT	-	TRBV20-1	TRBJ1-1	once
CASSQERSPSGGPQHF	TGTGCCAGCAGCCAAGAAAGATCCCCTTCCGGGGGGCCCCAGCATTTT	-	TRBV4-2	TRBJ1-5	once
CASSPTAGDNTEAFF	TGCGCCAGCAGCCCGACGGCAGGGGATAACACTGAAGCTTTCTTT	-	TRBV5-1	TRBJ1-1	-
CASSKKVRTLPSPNEKLFF	TGTGCCAGCAGCAAAAAGGTGAGGACACTACCGAGCCCGAATGAAAAACTGTTTTTT	-	TRBV21-1	TRBJ1-4	-
CASSEDSPDPLHF	TGTGCCAGCAGTGAGGACAGCCCCGACCCCCTCCACTTT	-	TRBV6-2/TRBV6-3	TRBJ1-6	-
CASSWTGFGGSPLHF	TGTGCCAGCAGTTGGACAGGGTTCGGTGGATCACCCCTCCACTTT	TRBD1	TRBV2	TRBJ1-6	-
CAISTGFLDPFTGELFF	TGTGCCATCAGTACAGGCTTCTTAGACCCTTTTACCGGGGAGCTGTTTTTT	-	TRBV10-3	TRBJ2-2	few
CASRIQGSYEQYF	TGCGCCAGCAGGATACAGGGGTCCTACGAGCAGTACTTC	TRBD1	TRBV5-1	TRBJ2-7	-
CASSQRTGESYTF	TGTGCCAGCAGTCAGAGGACAGGGGAGAGCTACACCTTC	TRBD1	TRBV5-4	TRBJ1-2	few
CASSTSLWSTEAFF	TGTGCCAGCAGTACGAGCCTATGGAGCACTGAAGCTTTCTTT	-	TRBV27	TRBJ1-1	few
CASSQEDSPLNRYTF	TGCGCCAGCAGCCAAGAGGACAGTCCGCTGAATCGCTACACCTTC	-	TRBV4-1	TRBJ1-2	once
CASSDFPAAPINEQFF	TGTGCCAGCAGTGACTTCCCGGCGGCCCCCATCAATGAGCAGTTCTTC	-	TRBV6-4	TRBJ2-1	-
CASSLGELDIQYF	TGTGCCAGTTCCCTTGGGGAACTAGACATTCAGTACTTC	-	TRBV19	TRBJ2-4	-
CASSTRGASTDTQYF	TGCGCCAGCAGCACACGGGGAGCTAGCACAGATACGCAGTATTTT	-	TRBV5-1	TRBJ2-3	-
CSVEARGNNEQFF	TGCAGCGTTGAAGCCAGGGGGAACAATGAGCAGTTCTTC	TRBD1	TRBV29-1	TRBJ2-1	-
CASSFARNTEAFF	TGTGCCAGCAGTTTCGCCAGGAACACTGAAGCTTTCTTT	-	TRBV27	TRBJ1-1	-
CASSQAGRGAYNEQFF	TGTGCCAGCAGCCAAGCTGGCCGGGGGGCCTACAATGAGCAGTTCTTC	TRBD2	TRBV3-1/TRBV3-2	TRBJ2-1	-
CASSPGTSRQDTQYF	TGTGCCAGCAGCCCGGGGACTAGCCGTCAAGATACGCAGTATTTT	TRBD2	TRBV5-4	TRBJ2-3	-
CASSSPLARTDTQYF	TGTGCCAGCAGCTCACCCCTAGCACGCACAGATACGCAGTATTTT	-	TRBV13	TRBJ2-3	once
CSASSYGYTF	TGCAGTGCTAGCTCGTATGGCTACACCTTC	-	TRBV20-1	TRBJ1-2	-
CASSSGLPRLEQYF	TGTGCCAGTAGTTCCGGACTCCCAAGACTCGAGCAGTACTTC	-	TRBV19	TRBJ2-7	-
CASWSGTGVRGSGNTIYF	TGTGCCAGTTGGTCCGGGACAGGGGTTCGAGGGTCTGGAAACACCATATATTTT	TRBD1	TRBV19	TRBJ1-3	-
CASSWTSGTEAFF	TGTGCCAGCAGCTGGACTTCAGGCACTGAAGCTTTCTTT	-	TRBV7-3	TRBJ1-1	-
CASSVNSWAGELFF	TGTGCCAGCAGCGTAAATAGCTGGGCCGGGGAGCTGTTTTTT	-	TRBV7-2	TRBJ2-2	once
CASSQDGLSYEQYF	TGTGCCAGCAGCCAAGATGGGCTATCCTACGAGCAGTACTTC	-	TRBV3-1/TRBV3-2	TRBJ2-7	-
CASSLGRRDYEQYF	TGTGCCAGCAGCTTAGGGCGGAGAGACTACGAGCAGTACTTC	-	TRBV11-2	TRBJ2-7	once
CAWSEGVNTEAFF	TGTGCCTGGAGTGAGGGGGTAAACACTGAAGCTTTCTTT	-	TRBV30	TRBJ1-1	-
CASSLPPGGPMEQFF	TGTGCCAGCAGCCTCCCCCCGGGGGGGCCGATGGAGCAGTTCTTC	TRBD2	TRBV16	TRBJ2-1	-
CASSPPGQMYGYTF	TGTGCCAGCTCACCACCGGGGCAGATGTATGGCTACACCTTC	-	TRBV18	TRBJ1-2	-
CAISGQGADEKLFF	TGTGCCATCAGTGGCCAGGGGGCGGACGAAAAACTGTTTTTT	TRBD1	TRBV10-3	TRBJ1-4	few
CAITVSGGYGYTF	TGTGCCATCACTGTCAGCGGGGGGTATGGCTACACCTTC	-	TRBV10-3	TRBJ1-2	-
CASSEGQGRSNYGYTF	TGTGCCAGCAGCGAGGGTCAGGGCCGTAGTAACTATGGCTACACCTTC	-	TRBV9	TRBJ1-2	-
CASSSHPGELFF	TGTGCCAGCAGCTCCCATCCCGGGGAGCTGTTTTTT	-	TRBV11-3	TRBJ2-2	-
CASSDSSTGGYTF	TGTGCCAGCAGTGACTCCTCGACGGGGGGCTACACCTTC	-	TRBV6-4	TRBJ1-2	-
CASSLGRTYNEQFF	TGTGCCAGCAGTTTAGGGAGGACTTACAATGAGCAGTTCTTC	-	TRBV28	TRBJ2-1	-